The entry that follows covers one T cell receptor beta chain sequence. Time point here: 2015-2016 season, pre-vaccination. These data belong to a study of follicular helper T cells after annual influenza vaccination. TCRB sequencing was done at Survey resolution level. Some clones are missing from TCRdb's copy, which holds only in-frame ones; the method was immunoSEQ multiplex PCR. The data hold almost 9,500 clones, with 70% to 90% observed a single time. Germline values: CDR1 SGHNT, CDR2 YYREEE (reference sequence). Trimming took 4 bases from V and 8 from J; bases not matched to a gene: 3. CDR3 length: 13 residues.

The J gene is TRBJ1-4, the V gene TRBV5-4; 9 bases map to TRBD1. This clonotype was sampled from an adult who received the influenza vaccine. This specimen was CXCR5+ CD38- circulating T follicular helper cells from blood, taken on the day of influenza vaccination. As for subset: circulating Tfh, non-naive CD4+CXCR5+PD-1+ (ICOS+CD38+ or ICOS-CD38-). CDR3 sequence: CASSPGQGEKLFF. The CDR3 DNA sequence: TGTGCCAGCAGCCCGGGACAGGGCGAAAAACTGTTTTTT.